This T cell receptor beta chain is drawn from a study of cytomegalovirus exposure and HLA in healthy donors (dated 2017 in TCRdb). With regard to the full study: An earlier analysis of approximately 640 of the donors reported 250 to 300 Gb of sequence data and 100 million to 130 million unique TCR beta sequences from 150 million to 200 million T cells. An early release covering roughly 640 HLA-typed donors comprised about 290 gigabases of sequencing data and around 80 million unique TCR sequences. An earlier analysis of 587 of the donors applied high-throughput TCR beta sequencing to assess whether each TCR beta V gene segment acted as functional or pseudogenic. A later analysis re-analyzed previously published TCR beta repertoires from roughly 600 donors and added high-resolution HLA genotyping to study TCR occurrence patterns. Rather than drawing on any new phenotypic data, the later analysis identified candidate immune exposures from TCR beta sequences and the way those sequences occurred across donors. Every discovery cohort repertoire had been produced on one sequencing platform. Along with the approximately 620-subject first cohort, a separate validation cohort of over a hundred different subjects was used. Both class I and class II loci were covered by HLA typing, at four-digit resolution. The number of donors typed differed by locus, with 629-630 for A, B, C, DRB1 and DQB1, roughly 520 for DQA1, 600 to 610 for DPA1, and about 450 for DPB1. A later genetic analysis used genome-wide SNP genotypes for about 60% of the roughly 700 donors, treating that subset as a discovery cohort. To predict cytomegalovirus infection status, the study brought together high-throughput TCR immunosequencing, statistical association of individual TCRs with disease status, and machine learning. On average, roughly 200,000 unique TCR beta nucleotide sequences were sequenced per donor among a few hundred genotyped donors of the cohort, with about 19% of those sequences being non-productive. The genetic ancestry cluster associated with self-reported Caucasian donors included roughly 84% of the roughly 360 genotyped donors. The study was designed to test whether signatures of past pathogen exposure could be identified by cataloging public T cell receptors. Donor age, sex, ethnicity and CMV serostatus were compiled together with the repertoire data. Using immunosequencing, the study profiled T cell repertoires from 666 subjects and related those repertoires to cytomegalovirus serostatus. Several DR-DQ haplotypes were handled as single units for association and clustering because linkage in the cohort was strong.

Trimming accounts for 0 bases at V and 0 bases at J, while the number of junction bases matched to no gene is 11. The germline V gene sets CDR1 to SGHRS and CDR2 to YFSETQ. Its CDR3 holds 19 amino acids, cysteine through phenylalanine. The entry retains the CDR3 DNA only, 57 bases that are in frame from base 1. The cohort consisted of 650 to 700 healthy bone marrow donors. All cohort members were sampled while nominally healthy, although unrecorded immune exposures were likely present. The donor tested CMV seronegative and was one of the 352 seronegative cohort members. Each donor provided a peripheral blood sample, and peripheral blood mononuclear cells were used for TCR beta sequencing. The Qiagen DNeasy Blood Extraction Kit was used to extract genomic DNA from the blood cell samples. Study-level results and caveats: HLA typing was unavailable for some donors at each locus, so association tests used only the typed subset. An earlier analysis of approximately 540 of the donors showed that most TCR beta V segments appeared in productive rearrangements either about 90% or about 30% of the time, which broadly matched IMGT annotations. While some public TCRs were present in many individuals, most TCR sequences turned up only very rarely across donors. A later genetic analysis reported fewer N-insertions in productive TCRs among donors in an Asian-associated ancestry cluster than the approximately 700-donor mean. A group of highly shared sequence variants was considered likely to be a technical artifact of the sequencing pipeline. In a later analysis, most CMV-associated TCR beta chains were found to appear HLA-restricted, with HLA associations seemingly driven largely by CMV exposure. Some 15 rarely observed V segments, including chromosome 9 orphons, were excluded from the earlier analysis of 550 to 700 of the donors because counts were too low. A later genetic analysis associated a missense DCLRE1C variant with V-gene and J-gene trimming of TCR beta chains, and an independent cohort replicated the association. Correlated functional status among segregating V segments might be attributable to linkage disequilibrium, but an unknown experimental factor could not be ruled out. In a later analysis, over 15,000 TCR beta sequences were associated with specific HLA alleles at a false discovery rate of 0.05. Cytomegalovirus status was reported to be diagnosed by the classifier with high specificity and sensitivity in both the original and validation cohorts. A further reported finding was that TCR beta sequences accurately predicted the HLA-A and HLA-B alleles for most subjects in the first cohort. For the cohort, immune exposure information was limited to CMV serostatus. A few of the identified cytomegalovirus-associated TCR beta chains were confirmed in vitro to be specific for cytomegalovirus antigens. In a later analysis, HLA-associated TCR beta chains were found to be more clonally expanded and to have lower generation probabilities than equally common non-associated chains. This cohort had only TCR beta chains sequenced, and the lack of alpha or paired-chain data limited which features could be detected. In a later analysis, the rate of TCR association differed among HLA loci, with DRB1 alleles having the most associated TCRs and HLA-C alleles having the fewest. Sequencing depth was assumed to be roughly uniform across donors in the presence/absence analyses, though that assumption may not hold. The authors suggested that the approach could potentially be extended to other disease states and immunological phenotypes. According to a later analysis, parvovirus B19, influenza, CMV and Epstein-Barr virus appeared linked to several top co-occurrence clusters. In the study, approximately 160 TCR beta chains were listed as associated with cytomegalovirus. Some IMGT-functional V segments, including TRBV6-2 and TRBV6-3, could not be distinguished by the 87-base-pair reads and were therefore excluded. Strong co-occurrence of HLA alleles, especially DR and DQ, made assigning TCR associations to individual alleles difficult.

Preparation of the library involved the immunoSEQ multiplex PCR assay. The multiplex PCR relied on a mix of 60 forward primers for TCR Vbeta segments and 13 reverse primers for TCR Jbeta segments. The CDR3 region of rearranged TCR beta genes was amplified from genomic DNA by a multiplex PCR assay. Amplified TCR beta libraries were sequenced as 87-base-pair reads on the Illumina HiSeq System. In the paper's pipeline: A later analysis counted about 80 million unique TCR beta chains across the 666 repertoires, and approximately 11 million of these chains were shared by at least two donors. Raw reads were error-corrected and collapsed into unique sequences with a nearest-neighbor algorithm that merged closely related sequences to remove PCR and sequencing errors. To assign V, D and J gene segments, CDR3 sequences were aligned to IMGT reference sequences. Each retained sequence needed at least a six-nucleotide match to both a V gene segment and a J gene segment. A rearrangement counted as productive if the CDR3 had no stop codons and remained in frame with V and J, and every other rearrangement counted as non-productive. Following IMGT convention, CDR3 was defined as the stretch from the second conserved V-encoded cysteine to the conserved J-encoded phenylalanine. Sequences without an unambiguous match to a single V gene segment were excluded from the earlier analysis of almost 600 of the donors. An earlier analysis of a few hundred of the donors called V segments functional above 56.7% productive rearrangements and segregating when the between-donor standard deviation exceeded 5%. To diagnose cytomegalovirus status from the catalog of TCR beta chain sequences, a statistical classification framework was built. In a later analysis, V and J genes were assigned by comparing TCR nucleotide sequences against IMGT/GENE-DB human TR gene sequences. The TCRdist pipeline was used in a later analysis to assign CDR3 sequences and most-parsimonious VDJ recombination scenarios. A later analysis defined each TCR beta chain by its CDR3 amino acid sequence plus V-gene family, and excluded reads lacking a unique V-gene family. In a later analysis, approximately 590 highly shared, low-generation-probability nucleotide sequences were removed to address suspected cross-contamination and a sequencing artifact. In a later analysis, a clonal expansion index for each public chain was calculated from normalized within-repertoire ranks of inferred template counts. In a later analysis, generation probabilities were computed with a VDJ recombination model fitted to out-of-frame rearrangements, and the resulting probabilities were checked against IGoR. Hypergeometric tests were used in a later analysis to score TCR-TCR, TCR-HLA and TCR-CMV co-occurrence, with a repertoire-size bias correction applied to the TCR pairs. A later analysis estimated false discovery rates by permuting HLA or CMV assignments 20 times. In a later analysis, co-occurring TCRs were grouped using DBSCAN, and TCRdist sequence similarity was added for clustering within HLA-allele-positive subsets. Repertoires with fewer than 30,000 or more than 120,000 public chains were left out of co-occurrence clustering, as were about 5 repertoires with anomalous nucleotide sharing. Entries here come from immuneACCESS through TCRdb and include only in-frame sequences with V and J called. Some clones fail to appear in such tables; in the studies checked, an unresolved V gene covers under half of the shortfall, and the cause of the remainder is unknown. The DNA gave D and trimming, while V, J and clone size come from that table. This sample lists about 160,000 clones; 85% were detected once. 1% of the sample lies in the top ten.

On this clone itself: Its antigen has not been determined. No quality values exist for individual bases; no much larger clone is one base distant.

The TCR sequence derives from a boy aged 2 to 9 in good health and CMV-seronegative. Material: PBMCs. The chain is assembled from TRBV5-1 and TRBJ1-3; TRBD1 fits 8 bases in the junction. CDR3 reads: CASSLATGGLSSSGNTIYF. The bases are TGCGCCAGCAGCTTGGCAACAGGGGGGCTCTCCTCCTCTGGAAACACCATATATTTT.